The T cell receptor beta chain described here comes from a study of T cell responses to AZD1222 COVID-19 vaccine (dated by TCRdb to the early 2020s). The study in broad terms: AZD1222 recipients given second doses at about 4 weeks or at about 12 weeks were pooled, since spike-specific TCR depth and breadth were not found to differ between the two schedules. A total of approximately 250 trial participants underwent TCR sequencing, of whom roughly 210 had received two doses of AZD1222 and about 25 had received two doses of the MenACWY control vaccine. Trial participants were enrolled into age subgroups of 18-55, 56-69 and 70-plus years, which contained 148, 28 and 57 TCR-sequenced participants, respectively. Points the paper makes about the study in general: Epitopes outside the regions mutated in the B.1.351 and B.1.1.7 variants were reportedly recognized by nearly half of the unique spike-specific TCRs. Because no samples from the day 14 peak response were available, repertoires could be characterized only after the peak T cell response. The 56-69-year group was small, and its depth increase did not reach significance, likely because of low power. Participants were mostly white British, with more females than males. The authors suggested clonal diversity may have been underestimated. Conclusions about previously exposed vaccinees are limited because only a handful of AZD1222 recipients were SARS-CoV-2 seropositive at baseline. CD4 TCRs associated with the vaccine covered the entire spike protein, and the dominant responses were in regions 160-218 and 743-854. A significant rise in spike-specific TCR breadth and depth was observed after two AZD1222 doses relative to day 0 and relative to MenACWY recipients.

The time point label corresponds to: baseline before first vaccination. Vaccinee samples came from UK trials COV001 and COV002, including a single-blind randomized controlled phase 2/3 trial of AZD1222 (ChAdOx1 nCoV-19) in healthy adults. For TCRbeta chain sequencing, PBMC samples were collected from trial participants at day 0 and at day 28 after the second dose. Concerning this clone itself: Its antigen is still unknown. Per-nucleotide qualities are absent, and no much larger clonotype sits a single base away.

CDR1 and CDR2, per the germline V gene (reference sequence), are SGHNT and YYREEE. The trim is 1 base for V and 5 bases for J, with a gap of 15 bases between the germline ends. The CDR3 covers 15 residues, taking in both the cysteine and the phenylalanine. This entry keeps only the CDR3 DNA: 45 bases, framed from base 1. The CDR3 regions of human TCRbeta chains were analyzed by immunosequencing. In the source study's methods: TCRs in the repertoires were compared against a reference library of SARS-CoV-2-specific TCRs that had been generated with the MIRA antigen-specificity platform. Breadth was defined as the fraction of unique TCRs that were SARS-CoV-2-associated, and depth was defined as the fraction of total T cells that were SARS-CoV-2-associated. Using the MIRA data, each spike-specific TCR was assigned both to the spike region to which the TCR was reactive and to a CD4 or CD8 class. Log10-transformed breadth and depth values were compared by one-way ANOVA with Sidak's multiple comparisons tests. Held by TCRdb, this immuneACCESS table contains in-frame sequences only and omits some clones. Under half of the omission traces to an unresolved V gene where checked; the cause of the rest is unknown. For V, J and clone size, that table is used; D and trimming come from the DNA. Recorded for this sample are 75,000 to 95,000 clones; approximately 84% of them occurred a single time. The top ten hold approximately 13% of the sample.

This chain is built from TRBV5-4 and TRBJ1-1; the D gene lacks a confident call. Source: peripheral blood, taken on day 0 of AZD1222 vaccination. The TCR sequence derives from an adult in good health. The sequenced DNA: TGTGCCAGCAGCTTGTCCGGTTCTGGGGAGACTGAAGCTTTCTTT. This is translated as CASSLSGSGETEAFF.